This T cell receptor (beta chain) was captured by sequencing in a study of blood T cell repertoires in COVID-19. Study as a whole: Acute-phase and convalescent COVID-19 samples originated in the United States, Italy and Spain. The analysed material was cDNA or gDNA that came from T cells, B-cell-depleted T cells, or PBMCs.

Some clones are missing from TCRdb's copy, which holds only in-frame ones; the method was immunoSEQ multiplex PCR. This sample has around 470,000 clones; 89% occur once, and the top ten carry roughly 0.92%. Between the trimmed V and J ends, which lost 8 bases and 8 bases, there was a span of 12 bases. This CDR3 region has 11 residues. CDR1 and CDR2 (germline): MNHEY, SVGAGI. Followed longitudinally, the Seattle patients had been enrolled during active infection. The rearrangement uses TRBV6-5 and TRBJ1-2, with D hard to call. The receptor was derived from a man aged 18 to 29 with COVID-19, enrolled during active disease. Sequencing was performed on peripheral blood. The CDR3 coding sequence is TGTGCCAGCTCGGGAGGTGGGGGCTACACCTTC. Amino acids: CASSGGGGYTF.